This record covers a single T cell receptor beta chain. The data were obtained in a study of shared clonotypes between healthy human individuals. Across the study: Sampling drew on donors who were a couple of women and three men aged 18 to 49.

CD45RO-negative CD8 cells positively selected for CCR7 made up the naive population, which excluded terminally differentiated effector memory CD45RA+ cells. TCRdb's copy holds only in-frame clones and misses some; the assay was immunoSEQ multiplex PCR. In the table there are over 2 million clones, about 95% of which are singletons. This CDR3 has 14 residues. Trimming stripped 10 bases from V and 4 bases from J, with 19 bases between. The germline CDR1 and CDR2 sequences are LNHDA and SQIVND (reference sequence). Source material: naive CD8+ T cells sorted from blood. The chain employs TRBV19 and TRBJ1-1, with no clear D. The clonotype was recovered from a man younger than 30 in good health. The CDR3: CATRTAPGITEAFF. The CDR3 nucleotides are TGTGCCACTAGGACGGCTCCAGGTATCACTGAAGCTTTCTTT.